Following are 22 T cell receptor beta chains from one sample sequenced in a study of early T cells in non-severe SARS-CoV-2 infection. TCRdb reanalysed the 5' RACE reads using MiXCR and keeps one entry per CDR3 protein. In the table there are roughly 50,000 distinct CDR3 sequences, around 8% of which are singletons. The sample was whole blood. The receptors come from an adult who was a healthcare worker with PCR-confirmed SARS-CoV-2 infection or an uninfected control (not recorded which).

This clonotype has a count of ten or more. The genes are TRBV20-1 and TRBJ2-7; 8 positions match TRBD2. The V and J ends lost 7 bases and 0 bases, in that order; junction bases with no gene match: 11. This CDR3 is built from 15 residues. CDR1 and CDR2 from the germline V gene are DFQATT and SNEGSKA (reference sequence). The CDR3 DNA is TGCAGTGTTATGACTAGCGTCGACTCCTCCTACGAGCAGTACTTC. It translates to CSVMTSVDSSYEQYF.

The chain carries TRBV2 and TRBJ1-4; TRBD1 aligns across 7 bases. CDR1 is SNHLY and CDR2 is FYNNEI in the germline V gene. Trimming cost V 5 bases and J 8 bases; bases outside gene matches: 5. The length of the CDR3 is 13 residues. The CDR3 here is CASSTGTAEKLFF. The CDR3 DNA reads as TGTGCCAGCAGTACCGGGACAGCCGAAAAACTGTTTTTT. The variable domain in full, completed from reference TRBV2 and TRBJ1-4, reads EPEVTQTPSHQVTQMGQEVILRCVPISNHLYFYWYRQILGQKVEFLVSFYNNEISEKSEIFDDQFSVERPDGSNFTLKIRSTKLEDSAMYFCASSTGTAEKLFFGSGTQLSVL.

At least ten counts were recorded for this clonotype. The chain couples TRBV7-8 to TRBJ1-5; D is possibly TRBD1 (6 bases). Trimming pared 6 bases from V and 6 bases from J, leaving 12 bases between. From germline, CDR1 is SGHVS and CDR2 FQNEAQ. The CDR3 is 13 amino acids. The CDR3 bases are TGTGCCAGCAGTCGCCGGACAGTTCAGCCCCAGCATTTT. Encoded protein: CASSRRTVQPQHF.

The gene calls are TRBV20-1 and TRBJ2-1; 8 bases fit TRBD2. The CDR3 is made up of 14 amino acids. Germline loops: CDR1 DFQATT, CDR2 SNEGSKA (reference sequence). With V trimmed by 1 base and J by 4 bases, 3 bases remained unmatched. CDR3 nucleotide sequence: TGCAGTGCTAGAGCCCTAGCGGGTTACAATGAGCAGTTCTTC. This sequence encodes CSARALAGYNEQFF.

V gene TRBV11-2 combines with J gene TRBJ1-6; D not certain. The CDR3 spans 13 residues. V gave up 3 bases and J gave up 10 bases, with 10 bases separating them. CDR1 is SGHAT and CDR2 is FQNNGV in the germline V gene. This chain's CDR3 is CASSFIGESPLHF. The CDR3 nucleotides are TGTGCCAGCAGCTTTATTGGGGAATCACCCCTCCACTTT.

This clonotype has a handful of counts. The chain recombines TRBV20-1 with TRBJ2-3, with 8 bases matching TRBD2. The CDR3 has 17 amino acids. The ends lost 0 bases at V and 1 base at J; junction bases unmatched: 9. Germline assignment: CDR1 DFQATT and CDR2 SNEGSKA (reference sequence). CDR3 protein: CSAREPGTSLGTDTQYF. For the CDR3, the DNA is TGCAGTGCTAGAGAGCCCGGGACTAGTTTGGGCACAGATACGCAGTATTTT.

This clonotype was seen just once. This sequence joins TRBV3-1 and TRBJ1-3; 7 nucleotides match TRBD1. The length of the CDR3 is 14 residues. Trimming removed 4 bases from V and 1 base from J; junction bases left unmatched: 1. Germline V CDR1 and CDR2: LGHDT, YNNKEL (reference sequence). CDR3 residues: CASSRQGSGNTIYF. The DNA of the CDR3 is TGTGCCAGCAGCCGACAGGGTTCTGGAAACACCATATATTTT. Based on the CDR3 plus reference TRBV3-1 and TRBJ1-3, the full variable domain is DTAVSQTPKYLVTQMGNDKSIKCEQNLGHDTMYWYKQDSKKFLKIMFSYNNKELIINETVPNRFSPKSPDKAHLNLHINSLELGDSAVYFCASSRQGSGNTIYFGEGSWLTVV.

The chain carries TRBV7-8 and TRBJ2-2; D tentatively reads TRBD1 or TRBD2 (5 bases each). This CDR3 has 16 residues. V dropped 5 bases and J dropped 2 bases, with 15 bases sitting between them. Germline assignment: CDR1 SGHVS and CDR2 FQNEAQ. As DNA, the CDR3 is TGTGCCAGCAGCCCATATGGGACCTCTAACACCGGGGAGCTGTTTTTT. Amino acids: CASSPYGTSNTGELFF. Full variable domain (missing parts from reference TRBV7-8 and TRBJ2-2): GAGVSQSPRYKVAKRGQDVALRCDPISGHVSLFWYQQALGQGPEFLTYFQNEAQLDKSGLPSDRFFAERPEGSVSTLKIQRTQQEDSAVYLCASSPYGTSNTGELFFGEGSRLTVL.

CDR3 DNA: TGTGCCAGCAGCCCGGGAGGGGTTGCGGGAGGAAACACCGGGGAGCTGTTTTTT. It encodes CASSPGGVAGGNTGELFF. V usage is TRBV11-2 and J usage is TRBJ2-2; TRBD2 matches 8 bases. Germline V gene data show CDR1 as SGHAT and CDR2 as FQNNGV. This CDR3 has 18 amino acids. J gave up 2 bases and V 5 bases, and 13 bases lay outside the gene matches.

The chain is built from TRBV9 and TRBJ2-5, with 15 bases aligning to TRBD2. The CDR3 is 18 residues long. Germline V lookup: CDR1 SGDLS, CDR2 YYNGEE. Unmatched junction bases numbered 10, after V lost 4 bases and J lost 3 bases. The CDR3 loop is CASSPARTSGRGEETQYF. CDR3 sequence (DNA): TGTGCCAGCAGCCCAGCCCGGACTAGCGGGAGGGGGGAAGAGACCCAGTACTTC.

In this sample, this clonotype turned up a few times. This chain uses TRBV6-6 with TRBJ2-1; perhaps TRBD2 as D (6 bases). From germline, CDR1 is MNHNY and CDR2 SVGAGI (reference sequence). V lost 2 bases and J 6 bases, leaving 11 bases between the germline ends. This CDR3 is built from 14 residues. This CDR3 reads CASSYQDYLNEQFF. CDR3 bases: TGTGCCAGCAGTTACCAGGACTACCTCAATGAGCAGTTCTTC.

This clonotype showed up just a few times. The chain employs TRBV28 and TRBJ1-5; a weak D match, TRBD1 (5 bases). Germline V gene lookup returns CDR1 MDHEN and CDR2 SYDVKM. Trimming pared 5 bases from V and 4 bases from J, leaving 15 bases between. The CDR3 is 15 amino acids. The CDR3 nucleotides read TGTGCCAGCAGTGGGGACGGAGAAGGGAATCAGCCCCAGCATTTT. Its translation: CASSGDGEGNQPQHF. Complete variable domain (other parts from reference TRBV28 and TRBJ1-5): DVKVTQSSRYLVKRTGEKVFLECVQDMDHENMFWYRQDPGLGLRLIYFSYDVKMKEKGDIPEGYSVSREKKERFSLILESASTNQTSMYLCASSGDGEGNQPQHFGDGTRLSIL.

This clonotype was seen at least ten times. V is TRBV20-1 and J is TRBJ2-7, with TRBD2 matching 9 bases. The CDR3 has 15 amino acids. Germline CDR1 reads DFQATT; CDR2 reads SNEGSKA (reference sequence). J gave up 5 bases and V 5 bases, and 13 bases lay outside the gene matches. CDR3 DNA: TGCAGTGCTCCAAATGCGGGGGGGCCGTCCCACGAGCAGTACTTC. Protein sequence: CSAPNAGGPSHEQYF.

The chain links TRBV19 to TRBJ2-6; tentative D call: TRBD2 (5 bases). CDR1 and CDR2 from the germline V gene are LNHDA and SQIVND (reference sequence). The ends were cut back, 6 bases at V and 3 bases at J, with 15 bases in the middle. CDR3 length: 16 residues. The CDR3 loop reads CASSYGSSGGANVLTF. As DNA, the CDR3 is TGTGCCAGTAGCTATGGGAGTTCGGGTGGGGCCAACGTCCTGACTTTC.

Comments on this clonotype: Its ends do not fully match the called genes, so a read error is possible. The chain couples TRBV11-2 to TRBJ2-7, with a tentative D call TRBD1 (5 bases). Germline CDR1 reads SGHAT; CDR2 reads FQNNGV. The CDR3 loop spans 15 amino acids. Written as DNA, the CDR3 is TGTGCCAGCAGCCCTTCACGTGGCAGGGCCTACGAGCAGAACTTC. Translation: CASSPSRGRAYEQNF.

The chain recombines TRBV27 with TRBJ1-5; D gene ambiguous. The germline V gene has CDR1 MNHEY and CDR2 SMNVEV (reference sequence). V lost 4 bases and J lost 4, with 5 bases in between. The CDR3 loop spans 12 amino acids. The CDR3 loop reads CASSSPNQPQHF. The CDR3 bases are TGTGCCAGCAGTTCCCCGAATCAGCCCCAGCATTTT.

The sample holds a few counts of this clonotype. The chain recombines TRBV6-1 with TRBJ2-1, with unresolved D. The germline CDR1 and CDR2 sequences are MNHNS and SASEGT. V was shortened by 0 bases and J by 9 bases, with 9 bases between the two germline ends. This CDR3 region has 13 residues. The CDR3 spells CASSEASAAEQFF. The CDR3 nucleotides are TGTGCCAGCAGTGAAGCGTCCGCGGCTGAGCAGTTCTTC.

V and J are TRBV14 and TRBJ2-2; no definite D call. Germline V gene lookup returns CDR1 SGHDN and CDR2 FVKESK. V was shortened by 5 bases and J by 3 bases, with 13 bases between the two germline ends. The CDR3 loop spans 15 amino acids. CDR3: CASSSRAVHTGELFF. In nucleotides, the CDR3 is TGTGCCAGCAGCTCCCGGGCCGTACACACCGGGGAGCTGTTTTTT.

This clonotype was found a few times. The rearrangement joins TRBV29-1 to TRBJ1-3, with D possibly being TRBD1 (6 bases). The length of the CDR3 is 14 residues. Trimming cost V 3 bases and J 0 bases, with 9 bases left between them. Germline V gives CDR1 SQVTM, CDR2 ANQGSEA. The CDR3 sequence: CSVDTGRSGNTIYF. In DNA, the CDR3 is TGCAGCGTTGACACAGGGCGCTCTGGAAACACCATATATTTT.

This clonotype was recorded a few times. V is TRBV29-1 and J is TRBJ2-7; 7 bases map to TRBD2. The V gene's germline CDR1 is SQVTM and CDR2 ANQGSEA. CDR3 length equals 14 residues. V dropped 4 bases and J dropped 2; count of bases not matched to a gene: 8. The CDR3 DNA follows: TGCAGCGTTGGATCCCAGCGGGAAACCTACGAGCAGTACTTC. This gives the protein CSVGSQRETYEQYF.

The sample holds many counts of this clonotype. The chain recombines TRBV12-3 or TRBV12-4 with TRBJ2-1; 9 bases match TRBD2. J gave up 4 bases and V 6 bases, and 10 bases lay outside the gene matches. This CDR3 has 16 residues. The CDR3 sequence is CASSRFGREGYNEQFF. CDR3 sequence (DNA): TGTGCCAGCAGCCGCTTTGGGCGGGAGGGGTACAATGAGCAGTTCTTC.

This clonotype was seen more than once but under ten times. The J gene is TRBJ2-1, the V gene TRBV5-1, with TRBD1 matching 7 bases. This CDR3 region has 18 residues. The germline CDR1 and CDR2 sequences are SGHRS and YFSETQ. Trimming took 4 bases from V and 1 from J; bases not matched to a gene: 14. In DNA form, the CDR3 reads TGCGCCAGCAGCCTCCGGGACAGCATGTTTCGGTCCTACAATGAGCAGTTCTTC. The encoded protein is CASSLRDSMFRSYNEQFF.